This TCR beta chain was sequenced for a study of cytomegalovirus exposure and HLA in healthy donors. Profiled with immunoSEQ multiplex PCR; TCRdb holds only in-frame clones, not every one. This repertoire shows about 200,000 clones, roughly 83% found once; its top ten account for roughly 5.5%. V lost 4 bases, J lost 10 bases, and 5 bases stayed unmatched. CDR3 length: 14 residues. Per the germline V gene, CDR1 is SNHLY and CDR2 is FYNNEI. The sequencing input was PBMCs. The V call is TRBV2, the J call TRBJ2-1; 12 bases align to TRBD2. The sequence came from a woman between 18 and 29 years old in good health and CMV-seronegative. The CDR3 spells CASSVTSGSGEQFF. CDR3 bases: TGTGCCAGCAGTGTGACTAGCGGGAGCGGAGAGCAGTTCTTC.